The 10 T cell receptor beta chains below all came from one sample that was sequenced in a study of T cell responses to AZD1222 COVID-19 vaccine. Here immunoSEQ multiplex PCR was the method, and the copy in TCRdb shows in-frame clones only, minus some. The sample carries 90,000 to 130,000 clones, over 85% recorded once. Sequencing used peripheral blood, obtained 28 days after the second AZD1222 dose. These receptors were taken from an adult who received the AZD1222 COVID-19 vaccine.

The J gene is TRBJ2-2, the V gene TRBV6-5; D is unresolved. Germline V CDR1 and CDR2: MNHEY, SVGAGI. The CDR3 sequence is 12 residues long. V was pared by 6 bases and J by 7 bases, with 9 bases between. The CDR3 protein is CASRLLGGELFF. The CDR3 DNA reads as TGTGCCAGCAGGTTATTGGGCGGGGAGCTGTTTTTT.

This chain uses TRBV19 with TRBJ1-5; tentatively, D is TRBD1 (6 bases). The CDR3 has 16 residues. Germline lookup yields CDR1 LNHDA and CDR2 SQIVND (reference sequence). Trimming took 0 bases from V and 4 from J, leaving 13 bases between them. CDR3 in DNA: TGTGCCAGTAGTATAGATCGTGGGACATCAAATCAGCCCCAGCATTTT. Encoded protein: CASSIDRGTSNQPQHF.

The chain is built from TRBV28 and TRBJ2-7; possibly TRBD1 for D (6 bases). Germline V lookup: CDR1 MDHEN, CDR2 SYDVKM. The CDR3 is made up of 14 amino acids. The V gene lost 5 bases and the J gene lost 4 bases, with 15 bases spanning the gap. DNA for the CDR3: TGTGCCAGCAGTCGACTCCACAGGGTTTACGAGCAGTACTTC. It specifies CASSRLHRVYEQYF.

The V call is TRBV10-3, the J call TRBJ1-3, with D hard to call. V gave up 9 bases and J gave up 4 bases, with 10 bases separating them. The CDR3 spans 12 residues. CDR1 and CDR2 from the germline V gene are ENHRY and SYGVKD. The CDR3: CAMQDSGNTIYF. DNA for the CDR3: TGTGCCATGCAGGACTCAGGAAACACCATATATTTT.

The J gene is TRBJ2-1, the V gene TRBV11-2; D is unresolved. The V end was cut by 0 bases, the J end by 16 bases, with 13 bases between. Germline V gene sequence: CDR1 SGHAT, CDR2 FQNNGV. CDR3 length equals 12 residues. For the CDR3, the DNA is TGTGCCAGCAGCTTAGAGTCCTCCCAGCCTTTCTTC. The encoded protein is CASSLESSQPFF.

This chain uses TRBV5-1 with TRBJ2-1, with no clear D. V was clipped by 0 bases and J by 3 bases, with 7 bases between them. Germline CDR1 is SGHRS and CDR2 is YFSETQ. CDR3 length: 14 residues. The CDR3 bases are TGCGCCAGCAGCTTGGCAGTTAGCTACAATGAGCAGTTCTTC. Residues: CASSLAVSYNEQFF.

The gene calls are TRBV6-5 and TRBJ1-5; D unresolved. Germline CDR1 reads MNHEY; CDR2 reads SVGAGI. The ends were cut back, 4 bases at V and 7 bases at J, with 8 bases in the middle. The CDR3 is made up of 12 amino acids. CDR3 loop: CASSLDRQPQHF. The CDR3 coding sequence is TGTGCCAGCAGTTTGGACCGACAGCCCCAGCATTTT.

This rearrangement joins TRBV28 to TRBJ2-5; 9 nucleotides agree with TRBD1. The CDR3 contains 13 residues. Germline values: CDR1 MDHEN, CDR2 SYDVKM. Germline trimming cut 7 bases from V and 3 bases from J; bases unmatched to any gene: 3. CDR3 loop: CASTTGGEETQYF. The CDR3 nucleotides are TGTGCCAGCACCACAGGGGGCGAAGAGACCCAGTACTTC.

The chain recombines TRBV10-1 with TRBJ2-1, with D perhaps matching TRBD1 (6 bases). Germline values: CDR1 WNHNN, CDR2 SYGVQD (reference sequence). V shed 0 bases and J shed 6 bases, with 9 bases lying between them. The CDR3 spans 14 residues. The chain's CDR3 is CASSESGGPNEQFF. CDR3 sequence (DNA): TGCGCCAGCAGTGAGTCAGGGGGACCCAATGAGCAGTTCTTC.

The V gene is TRBV18, the J gene TRBJ2-7, with 8 bases matching TRBD2. The CDR3 is 15 residues long. The trim removed 0 bases at V and 5 bases at J, leaving 6 bases unmatched. Per germline, CDR1 KGHSH and CDR2 LQKENI. The CDR3 reads CASSPPTGGRDEQYF. The CDR3 coding sequence is TGTGCCAGCTCACCACCGACGGGGGGGCGCGACGAGCAGTACTTC. The whole variable domain, filled in from reference TRBV18 and TRBJ2-7, reads NAGVMQNPRHLVRRRGQEARLRCSPMKGHSHVYWYRQLPEEGLKFMVYLQKENIIDESGMPKERFSAEFPKEGPSILRIQQVVRGDSAAYFCASSPPTGGRDEQYFGPGTRLTVT.